This TCR beta chain was recorded in a study of breast tumors, draining lymph nodes, adjacent tissues. Study outcomes and limitations: Tumor T cell lymph node origin was a supported hypothesis, not proven. Tumor TCR diversity was below lymph nodes but above nontumor tissue.

MiXCR was run by TCRdb on the multiplex PCR reads, yielding one entry per CDR3 protein. The repertoire consists of about 140,000 distinct CDR3 sequences, with 32% occurring once and the leading ten covering around 2.5%. The CDR3 spans 16 residues. From germline, CDR1 is SEHNR and CDR2 FQNEAQ (reference sequence). Trimming pared 0 bases from V and 8 bases from J, leaving 19 bases between. This clonotype occurred many times. As yet, its antigen is unknown. The lymph nodes were axillary draining lymph nodes from breast cancer patients. The J gene is TRBJ1-2, the V gene TRBV7-9; no reliable D call. Material: axillary lymph node tissue. The origin of this receptor is a female donor with breast cancer. Some clones in this sample may be carry-over from other donors' samples. Written as DNA, the CDR3 is TGTGCCAGCAGCTTAGCGTTAGGAAACCAAGGAGAAGGCTACACCTTC. It specifies CASSLALGNQGEGYTF.